Given below is one T cell receptor beta chain in context. The antigen is undetermined. There are 14 residues in the CDR3. It was by 5' RACE with UMI labels that the TRB cDNA libraries were prepared. TCRdb reprocessed the 5' RACE reads and keeps a single row for each CDR3 protein, giving no DNA. This sample's table has tens of thousands of distinct CDR3 sequences. The entry originates in a study of CXCR3-negative and CXCR3-positive naive CD8 T cells. Overall study findings and caveats: TCR interaction strength was inferred from TRB CDR3 physicochemistry, as CD5 matched across naive subsets. Researchers report that CXCR3-positive naive cells carry more hydrophobic TRB CDR3s than CXCR3-negative naive cells.

V gene TRBV12-2 combines with J gene TRBJ2-7. TRBV12-2 is marked as a pseudogene. Sequenced sample: naive CXCR3+ CD8+ T cells from blood. Subset given: CD45RO-CCR7+CD27+CD95- naive CD8+ T cells expressing CXCR3 (TNR3+). The TCR comes from a human donor in good health. Some clones in this sample may be carry-over from other donors' samples. The chain's CDR3 is CASRPFLRSYEQYF.